The present T cell receptor beta chain was sequenced within a study of blood T cell repertoires in COVID-19. About the research overall: COVID-19 samples from acute and convalescent phases originated in the United States, Italy and Spain.

The CDR3 sequence is 13 residues long. The V and J ends lost 1 base and 13 bases, in that order; junction bases with no gene match: 4. Germline values: CDR1 SNHLY, CDR2 FYNNEI. Sequencing used immunoSEQ multiplex PCR; TCRdb keeps in-frame clones, though not all of them. In the table there are some 100,000 clones, around 90% of which are singletons. This TCR was recovered from a woman aged 55-69 years with acute or convalescent COVID-19. The material sequenced was peripheral blood. The chain has TRBV2 and TRBJ2-3, with 11 positions matching TRBD2. The CDR3 protein is CASSEEKTSGKYF. DNA of the CDR3: TGTGCCAGCAGTGAAGAGAAGACTAGCGGGAAGTATTTT.